This TCR beta chain derives from a study of cytomegalovirus exposure and HLA in healthy donors. Regarding the study as a whole: Subsequent analysis found a tendency for first-cohort TCR clusters to co-occur within the approximately 130 validation repertoires.

The V and J ends lost 7 bases and 2 bases respectively, with 20 bases between them. The CDR3 consists of 16 residues. Looked up from germline, CDR1 is MNHEY and CDR2 is SMNVEV (reference sequence). Method: immunoSEQ multiplex PCR; TCRdb's copy keeps in-frame clones and lacks some. The sample has about 65,000 clones; about 92% are singletons. Regarding this clone: Its cognate antigen is unknown.

Sequenced input: PBMCs. The chain combines TRBV27 with TRBJ2-5, with TRBD1 as a possible D gene (6 bases). The sequence derives from a woman aged 18 to 35 in good health and CMV-seronegative. The CDR3 region is CASNVGAGRAQETQYF. The CDR3 DNA is TGTGCCAGCAACGTGGGGGCCGGACGCGCGCAAGAGACCCAGTACTTC.